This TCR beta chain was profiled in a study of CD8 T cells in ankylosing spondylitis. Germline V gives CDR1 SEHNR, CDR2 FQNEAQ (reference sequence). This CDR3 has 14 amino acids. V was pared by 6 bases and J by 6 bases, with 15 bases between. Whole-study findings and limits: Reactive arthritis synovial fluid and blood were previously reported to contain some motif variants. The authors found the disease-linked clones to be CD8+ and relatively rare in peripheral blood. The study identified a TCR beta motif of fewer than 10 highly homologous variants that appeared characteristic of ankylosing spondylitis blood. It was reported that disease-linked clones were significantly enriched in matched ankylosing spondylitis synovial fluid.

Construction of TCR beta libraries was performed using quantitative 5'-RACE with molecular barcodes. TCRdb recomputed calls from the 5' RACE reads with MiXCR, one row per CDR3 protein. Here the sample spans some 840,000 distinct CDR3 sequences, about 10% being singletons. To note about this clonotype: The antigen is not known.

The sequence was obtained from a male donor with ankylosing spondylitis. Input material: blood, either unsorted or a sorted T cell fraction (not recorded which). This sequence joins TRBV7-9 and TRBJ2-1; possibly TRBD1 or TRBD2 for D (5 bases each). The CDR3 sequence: CASRLGAYSNEQFF. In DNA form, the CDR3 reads TGTGCCAGCAGACTAGGGGCTTACAGCAATGAGCAGTTCTTC.